This T cell receptor beta chain is from a study of T cells in Graves' hyperthyroidism and ophthalmopathy. This CDR3 is built from 13 residues. CDR1 and CDR2 (germline): SGHDT, YYEEEE. V was cut by 2 bases and J by 0 bases, with 4 bases left in between. General study results and limits: Appearing also in blood were most of the thyroid clonotypes expanded above 0.001.

Uncontrolled infection, other autoimmune disease, pregnancy or lactation excluded patients. Researchers took RNA transcripts and amplified the TCR beta CDR3 regions from them. The HTBI set primed first-round TCR CDR3 RT-PCR. TCRdb ran MiXCR on the multiplex PCR reads and lists one entry per CDR3 protein. Seen here are some 350,000 distinct CDR3 sequences, roughly 15% observed once, and the top ten hold roughly 33%. This clonotype was seen repeatedly, ten times or more. Its antigen remains unidentified. The rearrangement joins TRBV5-6 to TRBJ2-3; D is uncertain. Sequencing input: blood. The clonotype originates from a woman aged 40 to 55 with Graves' ophthalmopathy. Written as DNA, the CDR3 is TGTGCCAGCAGCTTCGCTAGCACAGATACGCAGTATTTT. It specifies CASSFASTDTQYF.